These T cell receptor beta chains were read from a single sample in a study of response to subunit inactivated influenza vaccine. TCRdb called the RT-PCR reads again in MiXCR, with one record for every CDR3 protein. The sample records 450,000 to 500,000 distinct CDR3 sequences, roughly 9.7% being singletons. The specimen was PBMCs from blood, collected 45 days after vaccination. Every receptor here comes from a man in his fifties who received an inactivated influenza vaccine. CDR3s include the opening cysteine and the closing phenylalanine or tryptophan. Each record gives: J gene, D gene, V gene, clone size, CDR3 protein, CDR3 DNA. D genes are given only for firm matches. Clone size is shown for a subset of rows, as once, few, many or a class of expanded clone.

J: TRBJ2-1; D: TRBD2; V: TRBV6-1; size: -; CDR3: CASRPPLAGGPGNEQFF; DNA: TGTGCCAGCAGGCCACCCTTAGCGGGAGGGCCAGGTAATGAGCAGTTCTTC
J: TRBJ2-2; D: -; V: TRBV30; size: -; CDR3: CAWSPPAGYNTGELFF; DNA: TGTGCCTGGAGTCCCCCGGCGGGATATAACACCGGGGAGCTGTTTTTT
J: TRBJ2-7; D: TRBD2; V: TRBV20-1; size: -; CDR3: CSAVDRWGLASYEQYF; DNA: TGCAGTGCTGTCGACCGTTGGGGACTAGCCTCCTACGAGCAGTACTTC
J: TRBJ2-2; D: -; V: TRBV6-5; size: many; CDR3: CASSLGSGRGAGELFF; DNA: TGTGCCAGCAGTTTGGGCTCGGGCAGGGGAGCCGGGGAGCTGTTTTTT
J: TRBJ2-7; D: TRBD1; V: TRBV29-1; size: few; CDR3: CSVVQRDRAYEQYF; DNA: TGCAGCGTCGTTCAACGGGACAGGGCCTACGAGCAGTACTTC
J: TRBJ2-5; D: -; V: TRBV29-1; size: -; CDR3: CSVDWGGMETQYF; DNA: TGCAGCGTTGATTGGGGGGGCATGGAGACCCAGTACTTC
J: TRBJ2-5; D: -; V: TRBV20-1; size: many; CDR3: CSAHSGGSAKETQYF; DNA: TGCAGTGCACACAGTGGGGGGTCGGCGAAGGAGACCCAGTACTTC
J: TRBJ2-7; D: -; V: TRBV20-1; size: many; CDR3: CSARRDGRYEQYF; DNA: TGCAGTGCTAGGCGGGACGGGAGATACGAGCAGTACTTC
J: TRBJ2-5; D: TRBD2; V: TRBV12-3/TRBV12-4; size: many; CDR3: CASRRLAGNQETQYF; DNA: TGTGCCAGCAGGCGACTAGCGGGTAACCAAGAGACCCAGTACTTC
J: TRBJ1-5; D: -; V: TRBV20-1; size: many; CDR3: CSAEATAYSNQPQHF; DNA: TGCAGTGCTGAAGCCACTGCATATAGCAATCAGCCCCAGCATTTT
J: TRBJ2-1; D: TRBD1; V: TRBV3-1; size: many; CDR3: CASSQEMTGASYNEQFF; DNA: TGTGCCAGCAGCCAAGAGATGACAGGGGCTTCCTACAATGAGCAGTTCTTC
J: TRBJ2-7; D: TRBD2; V: TRBV7-6; size: -; CDR3: CASSPIPEGTSRYEQYF; DNA: TGTGCCAGCAGCCCCATACCGGAGGGGACTAGCCGATACGAGCAGTACTTC
J: TRBJ2-7; D: -; V: TRBV5-6; size: few; CDR3: CASSLRGVGGSYEQYF; DNA: TGTGCCAGCAGCTTGAGGGGGGTGGGCGGCTCCTACGAGCAGTACTTC
J: TRBJ2-6; D: TRBD2; V: TRBV10-3; size: -; CDR3: CAISTRLAGGSGANVLTF; DNA: TGTGCCATCAGTACTCGACTAGCGGGAGGCTCTGGGGCCAACGTCCTGACTTTC
J: TRBJ2-6; D: -; V: TRBV4-2; size: -; CDR3: CASSQDLPSGANVLTF; DNA: TGTGCCAGCAGCCAAGATCTACCCTCTGGGGCCAACGTCCTGACTTTC
J: TRBJ2-2; D: -; V: TRBV12-3/TRBV12-4; size: -; CDR3: CASSLTPVRVTGELFF; DNA: TGTGCCAGCAGCCTGACTCCCGTCCGTGTCACCGGGGAGCTGTTTTTT
J: TRBJ2-1; D: -; V: TRBV3-1; size: -; CDR3: CASGYPEEFF; DNA: TGTGCCAGCGGATACCCGGAGGAGTTCTTC
J: TRBJ2-1; D: -; V: TRBV29-1; size: few; CDR3: CSVWRAGLQEWGEQFF; DNA: TGCAGCGTTTGGAGGGCGGGACTCCAGGAATGGGGTGAGCAGTTCTTC
J: TRBJ2-3; D: TRBD2; V: TRBV20-1; size: -; CDR3: CCARDELAGIYTDTQYF; DNA: TGCTGTGCTAGAGATGAACTAGCGGGGATCTACACAGATACGCAGTATTTT
J: TRBJ2-2; D: -; V: TRBV10-3; size: -; CDR3: CAISEGRNTGELFF; DNA: TGTGCCATCAGTGAAGGCAGAAACACCGGGGAGCTGTTTTTT
J: TRBJ2-1; D: TRBD2; V: TRBV15; size: -; CDR3: CATGAGFYNEQFF; DNA: TGTGCCACCGGAGCGGGATTCTACAATGAGCAGTTCTTC
J: TRBJ2-1; D: TRBD2; V: TRBV6-2/TRBV6-3; size: many; CDR3: CASSPLGTSGYNEQFF; DNA: TGTGCCAGCAGCCCTCTGGGGACTAGCGGGTACAATGAGCAGTTCTTC